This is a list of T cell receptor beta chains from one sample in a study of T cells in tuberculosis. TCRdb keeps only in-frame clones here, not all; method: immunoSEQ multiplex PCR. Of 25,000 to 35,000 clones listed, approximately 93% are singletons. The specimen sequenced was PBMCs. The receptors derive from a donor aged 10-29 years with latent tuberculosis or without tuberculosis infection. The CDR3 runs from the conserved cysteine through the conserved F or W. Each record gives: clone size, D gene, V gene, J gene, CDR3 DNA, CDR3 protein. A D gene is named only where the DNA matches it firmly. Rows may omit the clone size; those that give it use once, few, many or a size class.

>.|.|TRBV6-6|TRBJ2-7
TGTGCCAGCTCAGTAAAGCGAAACTACGAGCAGTACTTC
CASSVKRNYEQYF
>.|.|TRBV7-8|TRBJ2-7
TGTGCCAGCAGCCCCCTTGGGGCACAGCGCTACGAGCAGTACTTC
CASSPLGAQRYEQYF
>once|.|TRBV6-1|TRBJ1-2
TGTGCCAGCAGTGAAAGGGGTTATGGCTACACCTTC
CASSERGYGYTF
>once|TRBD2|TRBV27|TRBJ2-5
TGTGCCAGCGCCGGGAGGGAAGAGACCCAGTACTTC
CASAGREETQYF
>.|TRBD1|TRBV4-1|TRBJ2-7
TGCGCCAGCAGCCGCAGGACAGGTAGCTCCTACGAGCAGTACTTC
CASSRRTGSSYEQYF
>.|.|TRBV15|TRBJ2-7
TGTGCCACCAGCAGAGATCGAGGCTACGAGCAGTACTTC
CATSRDRGYEQYF
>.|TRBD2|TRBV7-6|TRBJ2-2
TGTGCCAGCAGCCCCCCGACTAGCGGGGTTGCCGGGGAGCTGTTTTTT
CASSPPTSGVAGELFF
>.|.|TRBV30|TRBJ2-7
TGTGCCTCAGGTCGTTCCTACGAGCAGTACTTC
CASGRSYEQYF
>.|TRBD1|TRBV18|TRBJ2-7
TGTGCCAGCTCACCACGGACAGGGGCAACACAATACGAGCAGTACTTC
CASSPRTGATQYEQYF
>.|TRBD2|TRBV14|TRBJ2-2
TGTGCCAGCAGCCAGGGACTAGCGTCACAGGCCGGGGAGCTGTTTTTT
CASSQGLASQAGELFF
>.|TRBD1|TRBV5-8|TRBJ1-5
TGTGCCAGCAGCTCCCGTACAGGGGGTCAGCCCCAGCATTTT
CASSSRTGGQPQHF
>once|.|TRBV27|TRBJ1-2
TGTGCCAGCAGTAACGAACCAGAGAGGTATGGCTACACCTTC
CASSNEPERYGYTF
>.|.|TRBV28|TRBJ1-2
TGTGCCAGCAGTTTATCAGGATATGGCTACACCTTC
CASSLSGYGYTF
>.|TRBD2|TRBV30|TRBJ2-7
TGTGCCTGGAGTGTACTAGCGGGAGGGTACGAGCAGTACTTC
CAWSVLAGGYEQYF
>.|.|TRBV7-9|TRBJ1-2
TGTGCCAGCAGACCTCAGGGGACCTCGTTCGGCTACACCTTC
CASRPQGTSFGYTF
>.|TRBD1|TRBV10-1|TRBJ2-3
TGCGCCAGCACTAAGGGACAGCGTGGGAAATCAGATACGCAGTATTTT
CASTKGQRGKSDTQYF
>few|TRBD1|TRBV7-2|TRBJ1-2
TGTGCCAGCAGCATCGGACAGGGGGCGTATGGCTACACCTTC
CASSIGQGAYGYTF
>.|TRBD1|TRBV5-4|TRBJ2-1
TGTGCCAGCAGCTTTGACAGGGTAGGTGAGCAGTTCTTC
CASSFDRVGEQFF
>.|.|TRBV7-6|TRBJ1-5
TGTGCCAGCAGCCTTGACAGTTTTCAGCCCCAGCATTTT
CASSLDSFQPQHF
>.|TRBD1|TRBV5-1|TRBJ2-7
TGCGCCAGCAGCCTGGACAGGGCACGGGAGCAGTACTTC
CASSLDRAREQYF
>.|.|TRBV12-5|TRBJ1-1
TGTGCTAGTGGTTTGGTATCTCACACTGAAGCTTTCTTT
CASGLVSHTEAFF
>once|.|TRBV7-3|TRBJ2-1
TGTGCCAGCAGCATGACAGTGACCCACAATGAGCAGTTCTTC
CASSMTVTHNEQFF
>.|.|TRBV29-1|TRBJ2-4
TGCAGCGTTGGAAAGGACACTAAAAACATTCAGTACTTC
CSVGKDTKNIQYF
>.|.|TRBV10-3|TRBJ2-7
TGTGCCATCAGTGAGTCGACGGCTAGCAACTACGAGCAGTACTTC
CAISESTASNYEQYF
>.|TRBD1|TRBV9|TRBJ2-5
TGTGCCAGCAGCCCCCCCAGGGGGACCCAAGAGACCCAGTACTTC
CASSPPRGTQETQYF
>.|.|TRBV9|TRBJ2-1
TGTGCCAGCAGCGTAATATCAGCGACAGACAATGAGCAGTTCTTC
CASSVISATDNEQFF
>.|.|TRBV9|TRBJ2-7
TGTGCCAGCAGCGTAGGTTCAGTGATCTCCTACGAGCAGTACTTC
CASSVGSVISYEQYF
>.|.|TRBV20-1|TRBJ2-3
TGCAGTGCTACAGGGTTTACGCAGTATTTT
CSATGFTQYF
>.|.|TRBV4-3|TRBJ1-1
TGCGCCAGCAGCCGGGGGCTGAACACTGAAGCTTTCTTT
CASSRGLNTEAFF
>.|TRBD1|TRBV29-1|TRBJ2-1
TGCAGCGTTGAAAGTCCCAGGGGGCTCTACAATGAGCAGTTCTTC
CSVESPRGLYNEQFF
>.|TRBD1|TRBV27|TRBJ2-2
TGTGCCAGCAGGCCGAGGGACAGGGGAGCCGGGGAGCTGTTTTTT
CASRPRDRGAGELFF
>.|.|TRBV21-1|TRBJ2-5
TGTGCCAGCAGCCTTCGTCGGGGAGGGCGCGGGCTTTGTTGGGAGACCCAGTACTTC
CASSLRRGGRGLCWETQYF
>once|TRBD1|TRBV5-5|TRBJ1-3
TGTGCCAGCAGCTCGGGACAGCAAAACTCTGGAAACACCATATATTTT
CASSSGQQNSGNTIYF
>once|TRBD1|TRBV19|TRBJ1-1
TGTGCCAGTCAGTATCTTCAGGGGGGCTTGAACACTGAAGCTTTCTTT
CASQYLQGGLNTEAFF
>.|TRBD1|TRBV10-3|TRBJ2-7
TGTGCCATCAGTGAGTCTCGGGACAGTCTCGAGCAGTACTTC
CAISESRDSLEQYF
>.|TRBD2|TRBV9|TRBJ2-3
TGTGCCAGCAGCTCTAGCGGGAGAGGTGCAGATACGCAGTATTTT
CASSSSGRGADTQYF
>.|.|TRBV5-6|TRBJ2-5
TGTGCCAGCAGCACTCACCCCCAAGAGACCCAGTACTTC
CASSTHPQETQYF
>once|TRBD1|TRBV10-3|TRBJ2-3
TGTGCCATCAGCCCACGAGGGGGCGGCACAGATACGCAGTATTTT
CAISPRGGGTDTQYF
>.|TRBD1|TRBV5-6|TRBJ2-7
TGTGCCAGCAGTCTGGACAGGCGACTACTCTACGAGCAGTACTTC
CASSLDRRLLYEQYF
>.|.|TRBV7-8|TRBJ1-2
TGTGCCAGCAGCCCCCTTACAGGGTCAGAGTTCTATGGCTACACCTTC
CASSPLTGSEFYGYTF
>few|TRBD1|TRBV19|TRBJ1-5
TGTGCCAGTAGTAACGGCAGGGGGCTTCAGCCCCAGCATTTT
CASSNGRGLQPQHF
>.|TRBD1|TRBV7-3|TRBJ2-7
TGTGCCAGGACAGGGCCCTACGAGCAGTACTTC
CARTGPYEQYF
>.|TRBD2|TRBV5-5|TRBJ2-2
TGTGCCAGCAGCTTGCGGGAGGGCCAAATCACCGGGGAGCTGTTTTTT
CASSLREGQITGELFF
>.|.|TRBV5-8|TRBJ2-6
TGTGCCAGCAGCGGGCAGGTAGCTGGGGCCAACGTCCTGACTTTC
CASSGQVAGANVLTF
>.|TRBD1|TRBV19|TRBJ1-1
TGTGCCAGTCTGAGGGGGCAGTCTGAAGCTTTCTTT
CASLRGQSEAFF
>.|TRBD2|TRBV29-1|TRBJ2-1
TGCAGCGTTGGGTGGGGGGGAGACAATGAGCAGTTCTTC
CSVGWGGDNEQFF
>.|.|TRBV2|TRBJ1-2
TGTGCCAGCAGTCCCTATATCTATGGCTACACCTTC
CASSPYIYGYTF
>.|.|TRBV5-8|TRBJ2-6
TGTGCCAGCAGCGATTGGACAGACACTGGGGCCAACGTCCTGACTTTC
CASSDWTDTGANVLTF
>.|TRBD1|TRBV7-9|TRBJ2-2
TGTGCCAGCAGCTTTACAGGGGAAAACACCGGGGAGCTGTTTTTT
CASSFTGENTGELFF
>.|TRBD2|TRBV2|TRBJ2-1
TGTGCCAGCAGTCGTAAGGGACTAGCGGGACTCCTGAGGGGCAATGAGCAGTTCTTC
CASSRKGLAGLLRGNEQFF
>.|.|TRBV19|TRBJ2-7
TGTGCCAGTAGTATAGGGGGCGGCTTGGGCTACGAGCAGTACTTC
CASSIGGGLGYEQYF
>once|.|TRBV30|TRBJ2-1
TGTGCCTGGAGGAAAACTAGCCGGAGCTCCTACAATGAGCAGTTCTTC
CAWRKTSRSSYNEQFF
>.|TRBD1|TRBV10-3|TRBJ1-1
TGTGCCATCAGTGACTCACAGGGGGGTACCACTGAAGCTTTCTTT
CAISDSQGGTTEAFF
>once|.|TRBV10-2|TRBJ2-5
TGCGCCAGCAGTGACATGCGAAGGGGAGGAGAGACCCAGTACTTC
CASSDMRRGGETQYF
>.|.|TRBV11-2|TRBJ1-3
TGTGCCAGCAGCACAGGGTATAGAAACACCATATATTTT
CASSTGYRNTIYF